Included here is one T cell receptor (beta chain) sequence, with context. This specimen comes from a study of blood T cell repertoires in COVID-19. Clones were sequenced by immunoSEQ multiplex PCR, and TCRdb holds only the in-frame ones, with some missing. The table records 65,000 to 75,000 clones, 83% of them present only once. There are 14 residues in the CDR3. V gave up 2 bases and J gave up 5 bases; unmatched junction bases: 1. Germline V gene sequence: CDR1 KGHSH, CDR2 LQKENI. Input material: peripheral blood. The chain is built from TRBV18 and TRBJ1-4; TRBD1 matches 8 bases. The TCR comes from a man older than 75 with acute or convalescent COVID-19. Here the CDR3 reads CASSPDRGNEKLFF. In DNA, the CDR3 is TGTGCCAGCTCACCAGACAGGGGCAATGAAAAACTGTTTTTT.